This T cell receptor beta chain was profiled in a study of STAT3 mutations in large granular lymphocyte leukemia. Study summary: Among longitudinally sequenced T-LGLL patients, roughly half had canonical activating STAT3 mutations detected. Study conclusions and caveats: At least one immunodominant TCR beta clonotype appeared in every T-cell large granular lymphocyte leukemia patient. In about 30% of the 18 patients, new TCR clonotypes emerged after therapy.

V was clipped by 10 bases and J by 0 bases, with 12 bases between them. The CDR3 has 13 amino acids. Germline V gene lookup returns CDR1 WSHSY and CDR2 SAAADI. TCRbeta libraries averaged about 44,000 productive templates per sample. Sequencing used immunoSEQ multiplex PCR; TCRdb keeps in-frame clones, though not all of them. The sample shows about 42,000 clones, about 81% of them seen only once. About this clone itself: Its matching antigen is unknown.

The rearrangement uses TRBV10-2 and TRBJ1-2, with D possibly matching TRBD1 (5 bases). The sequencing sample was made of PBMCs. This receptor was taken from a human donor with T large granular lymphocyte leukemia. Some clones in this sample may be carry-over from other donors' samples. CDR3 amino acids: CATQGGANYGYTF. The DNA of the CDR3 is TGCGCCACCCAGGGAGGAGCTAACTATGGCTACACCTTC.